Listed here is a single TCR beta chain. TCRdb's table, derived via immunoSEQ multiplex PCR, lists solely in-frame clones and lacks some. In the table there are 58,000 or so clones, 83% of which are singletons. This record belongs to a study of OX40 agonist ivuxolimab in advanced cancers. V was clipped by 7 bases and J by 0 bases, with 12 bases between them. This CDR3 comprises 14 residues. Germline lookup yields CDR1 WSHSY and CDR2 SAAADI. Here the sequenced sample was CD4+ or CD8+ T cells sorted from blood, taken in a trial of the OX40 agonist ivuxolimab. The chain is built from TRBV10-2 and TRBJ1-1; D not resolved. This TCR was recovered from an adult with an advanced solid tumor such as melanoma, head and neck, liver or kidney cancer. This CDR3 is CASTERPMNTEAFF. As DNA, the CDR3 is TGCGCCAGCACAGAGAGGCCCATGAACACTGAAGCTTTCTTT.